Below are 3 T cell receptor beta chains sequenced from a single sample in a study of T-cell reconstitution after alpha-beta-depleted transplantation in children. Researchers prepared the TCRbeta library using unique molecular identifiers, the study reports. TCRdb ran MiXCR on the PCR reads and lists one entry per CDR3 protein. The sample contains 330,000 or so distinct CDR3 sequences, approximately 10% of which appear only once. This sample comprised PBMCs from the stem cell graft donor, obtained from the stem cell graft. These receptors were collected from a human donor who donated a stem cell graft to a child with acute lymphoblastic leukemia.

The chain couples TRBV4-1 to TRBJ1-1, with no clear D. V dropped 4 bases and J dropped 0 bases, with 24 bases sitting between them. The CDR3 spans 19 residues. Germline assignment: CDR1 MGHRA and CDR2 YSYEKL. DNA of the CDR3: TGCGCCAGCAGCCCCTCACCCCAACCCACAGAGGAGTTGAACACTGAAGCTTTCTTT. The encoded protein is CASSPSPQPTEELNTEAFF.

The chain combines TRBV6-5 with TRBJ2-1; 8 bases line up with TRBD2. Unmatched junction bases numbered 6, after V lost 2 bases and J lost 3 bases. Per germline, CDR1 MNHEY and CDR2 SVGAGI. The CDR3 loop spans 16 amino acids. The CDR3 DNA reads as TGTGCCAGCAGTTACGGTTCTAGCGGGCTCTACAATGAGCAGTTCTTC. Its translation is CASSYGSSGLYNEQFF.

The genes are TRBV20-1 and TRBJ1-4, with unresolved D. Germline V gives CDR1 DFQATT, CDR2 SNEGSKA (reference sequence). Trimming pared 4 bases from V and 2 bases from J, leaving 11 bases between. This CDR3 contains 14 residues. This CDR3 reads CSATQDGTNEKLFF. In nucleotides, the CDR3 is TGCAGTGCTACGCAGGACGGTACTAATGAAAAACTGTTTTTT.